This entry lists 26 T cell receptor beta chains sequenced from one sample in a study of T cells in women clearing cervical HPV infection. TCRdb's copy holds only in-frame clones and misses some; the assay was immunoSEQ multiplex PCR. Here the sample table reports approximately 23,000 clones. The sequenced sample consisted of blood buffy coat. Source of these receptors: a woman between 18 and 70 years old with a cervical HPV16 infection that either progressed to CIN3+ or cleared (not recorded which).

Remarks on this clone: The read gets to within 3 residues of the CDR3 end, and the germline J gene fills in the rest. This chain uses TRBV12-3 or TRBV12-4 with TRBJ2-7, with 10 bases lining up with TRBD1. V lost 6 bases to trimming and J lost 3 bases; unmatched junction nucleotides: 11. The CDR3 runs to 16 residues. The DNA read from the CDR3 is TGTGCCAGCAGGCGAGGCCCCGGGACAGGGGACTACGAG. This translates into CASRRGPGTGDYE. The whole CDR3 reads CASRRGPGTGDYEQYF.

As to this clone: The CDR3 end lies 3 residues beyond the end of the read and is filled in from the germline J gene. V is TRBV10-1 and J is TRBJ2-1; D possibly corresponds to TRBD2 (6 bases). Germline CDR1 is WNHNN and CDR2 is SYGVQD (reference sequence). Trimming took off 1 base at V and 2 bases at J, with 12 bases between the two ends. The CDR3 runs to 16 residues. CDR3 residues: CASSELGRGTYNEQFF. The covered CDR3 bases are TGCGCCAGCAGTGAGTTAGGGCGGGGTACCTACAATGAG.

Points on this clone: The DNA ends 3 residues before the CDR3 does, and the rest of the CDR3 is filled in from the germline J gene. The rearrangement uses TRBV6-2 or TRBV6-3 and TRBJ1-2, with 7 nucleotides matching TRBD1. CDR1 is MNHEY and CDR2 is SVGEGT in the germline V gene. The CDR3 is 14 amino acids. Trimming took 6 bases from V and 2 from J; bases not matched to a gene: 6. Partial CDR3 DNA: TGTGCCAGCAGATGGACAGGAGGCAACTATGGC. It codes for CASRWTGGNYG. The complete CDR3 reads CASRWTGGNYGYTF.

Comments on this clone: The read ends 3 residues before the CDR3 terminus; that terminus is restored from the germline J gene. The chain carries TRBV4-1 and TRBJ2-3; TRBD1 might be the D (5 bases). This CDR3 contains 15 residues. Germline V lookup: CDR1 MGHRA, CDR2 YSYEKL. The part of the CDR3 DNA that was read is TGCGCCAGCAGCCAAGTTCCCGACAGACCCCGAACG. Translation: CASSQVPDRPRT. In full, the CDR3 is CASSQVPDRPRTQYF.

As for this clone: The sequenced fragment ends 3 residues before the CDR3 boundary, so the rest is inferred from the germline J gene. The chain joins TRBV3-1 (or the pseudogene TRBV3-2) to TRBJ2-2; D is possibly TRBD1 (6 bases). There are 17 residues in the CDR3. V was cut by 0 bases and J by 3 bases, with 14 bases left in between. Germline CDR1 is LGHDT and CDR2 is YNNKEL (reference sequence). CDR3 loop: CASSQELGGEDTGELFF. CDR3 DNA, as far as it was read: TGTGCCAGCAGCCAAGAACTAGGGGGAGAAGACACCGGGGAG.

As for this clone: The CDR3 goes on 3 residues after the read ends, and that part is filled in from the germline J gene. The V and J genes are TRBV19 and TRBJ1-2, with D unclear. The germline V gene encodes CDR1 LNHDA and CDR2 SQIVND (reference sequence). This CDR3 is 16 amino acids long. The CDR3 here is CASSIAGTRAYNDYTF. CDR3 DNA (partial): TGTGCCAGTAGTATTGCAGGTACGAGGGCCTACAATGAC. The entire variable domain, with the rest obtained from reference TRBV19 and TRBJ1-2, is as follows: DGGITQSPKYLFRKEGQNVTLSCEQNLNHDAMYWYRQDPGQGLRLIYYSQIVNDFQKGDIAEGYSVSREKKESFPLTVTSAQKNPTAFYLCASSIAGTRAYNDYTFGSGTRLTVV.

On this clone: Read sequence stops 3 residues before the CDR3 end, and the germline J gene provides the missing end. The chain combines TRBV2 with TRBJ2-3, with a tentative D call TRBD2 (7 bases). CDR1 is SNHLY, CDR2 FYNNEI, per germline. The CDR3 covers 15 residues. The part of the CDR3 DNA that was read is TGTGCCAGCAGTGAAGAACGGGGGGCCGGTGAGACG. This translates into CASSEERGAGET. From start to end, the CDR3 is CASSEERGAGETQYF.

Turning to this clone: The read ends 3 residues early relative to the CDR3; the germline J gene fills the gap. The chain recombines TRBV6-2 or TRBV6-3 with TRBJ1-5, with no clear D. The CDR3 has 12 amino acids. Trimming pared 7 bases from V and 7 bases from J, leaving 11 bases between. Germline lookup yields CDR1 MNHEY and CDR2 SVGEGT. The DNA read from the CDR3 is TGTGCCAGCACCAAGCCCAACCAGCCC. Its protein product is CASTKPNQP. The complete CDR3 sequence is CASTKPNQPQHF.

On this clone: The read ends 3 residues before the CDR3 terminus; that terminus is restored from the germline J gene. The chain recombines TRBV5-1 with TRBJ2-6; unclear D gene. This CDR3 is built from 17 residues. From germline, CDR1 is SGHRS and CDR2 YFSETQ. Trimming left V 1 base short and J 3 bases short, with 14 bases between. CDR3 DNA (partial): TGCGCCAGCAGCTTGTCTGGCAGGCCAAGTGGGGCCAACGTC. It codes for CASSLSGRPSGANV. The full CDR3 protein reads CASSLSGRPSGANVLTF. The variable domain in full, with the rest retrieved from reference TRBV5-1 and TRBJ2-6, is KAGVTQTPRYLIKTRGQQVTLSCSPISGHRSVSWYQQTPGQGLQFLFEYFSETQRNKGNFPGRFSGRQFSNSRSEMNVSTLELGDSALYLCASSLSGRPSGANVLTFGAGSRLTVL.

Considering frequency, this clone is medium-sized. The read ends 3 residues early relative to the CDR3; the germline J gene fills the gap. In the same sample, other DNA sequences code for this CDR3. V is TRBV19 and J is TRBJ1-5; 11 bases are a match to TRBD1. V lost 7 bases and J lost 1; bases outside the gene matches: 3. This CDR3 comprises 15 residues. CDR1 and CDR2 from the germline V gene are LNHDA and SQIVND (reference sequence). The CDR3 sequence: CASIGTGGSNQPQHF. The part of the CDR3 DNA that was read is TGTGCCAGTATAGGGACAGGGGGAAGCAATCAGCCC.

With respect to this clone: The CDR3 end falls 3 residues outside the read, so it is completed with the germline J gene. This chain links TRBV11-2 with TRBJ2-3; TRBD2 might be the D (5 bases). CDR3 size: 15 residues. Germline V gives CDR1 SGHAT, CDR2 FQNNGV. V was pared by 5 bases and J by 6 bases, with 18 bases between. The CDR3 reads CASSSRRGRWDTQYF. CDR3 DNA (partial): TGTGCCAGCAGCAGTCGTCGGGGTAGGTGGGATACG.

As for this clone: The CDR3 end is not reached by the read, which stops 3 residues before it; the germline J gene fills it in. V is TRBV6-7 and J is TRBJ1-2; 8 positions agree with TRBD1. TRBV6-7 is designated an ORF whose function remains uncertain. The CDR3 is made up of 15 amino acids. The ends lost 6 bases at V and 4 bases at J; junction bases unmatched: 10. The sequenced CDR3 bases are TGTGCCAGCAGAACCTCCAGGGGGCAAGTCTATGGC. It translates to CASRTSRGQVYG. The complete CDR3 sequence is CASRTSRGQVYGYTF.

The CDR3 here is CASSPGQRASYEQYF. The CDR3 DNA, read in part, is TGTGCCAGTAGCCCGGGACAGCGAGCTTCCTACGAG. The chain combines TRBV19 with TRBJ2-7, with 7 bases fitting TRBD1. The sequenced fragment ends 3 residues before the CDR3 boundary, so the rest is inferred from the germline J gene. V gave up 6 bases and J gave up 1 base; unmatched junction bases: 9. The CDR3 has 15 residues. Per germline, CDR1 LNHDA and CDR2 SQIVND (reference sequence).

CDR3 DNA (partial): TGTGCCATAGCGGATGAGTCCTACAATGAG. Translation gives CAIADESYNE. The whole CDR3 sequence reads CAIADESYNEQFF. This chain links TRBV30 with TRBJ2-1; TRBD2 might be the D (6 bases). The read is 3 residues too short to cover the CDR3 end, so that end is filled in from the germline J gene. The CDR3 is 13 amino acids. CDR1 is GTSNPN, CDR2 SVGIG, per germline (reference sequence). V was cut by 8 bases and J by 1 base, with 12 bases left in between. The variable domain in full, completed from reference TRBV30 and TRBJ2-1, reads SQTIHQWPATLVQPVGSPLSLECTVEGTSNPNLYWYRQAAGRGLQLLFYSVGIGQISSEVPQNLSASRPQDRQFILSSKKLLLSDSGFYLCAIADESYNEQFFGPGTRLTVL.

A note on this clone: The sequence runs out 3 residues before the end of the CDR3; the remainder is reconstructed from the germline J gene. The chain combines TRBV19 with TRBJ1-5; 7 positions match TRBD1. J was trimmed by 5 bases and V by 3 bases; bases with no gene match: 10. From germline, CDR1 is LNHDA and CDR2 SQIVND (reference sequence). CDR3 length: 16 residues. Here the CDR3 reads CASSIFSDRLDQPQHF. Incomplete CDR3 DNA: TGTGCCAGTAGTATTTTCTCGGACAGGTTGGATCAGCCC.

Comments on this clone: Relative to the germline gene, one junction end is altered; a read error may explain this. With the read ending 3 residues before the CDR3 end, the germline J gene is used to fill in that end. This chain links TRBV4-2 with TRBJ2-3, with 14 bases matching TRBD2. This CDR3 comprises 17 residues. The germline CDR1 and CDR2 sequences are LGHNA and YNFKEQ. This chain's CDR3 is CASSTEGLAGGTDTQYF. CDR3 DNA, as far as it was read: TGCGCCAGCAGCACGGAGGGACTAGCGGGAGGCACAGATACG.

A note on this clone: The sequenced fragment ends 3 residues before the CDR3 boundary, so the rest is inferred from the germline J gene. V is TRBV25-1 and J is TRBJ2-1; 9 positions agree with TRBD2. Germline CDR1 reads MGHDK; CDR2 reads SYGVNS. The CDR3 runs 16 residues. J was trimmed by 6 bases and V by 2 bases; bases with no gene match: 8. Incomplete CDR3 DNA: TGTGCCAGCAGTGAACTTAGCGGGAGTAGTTTCAATGAG. Translation: CASSELSGSSFNE. The entire CDR3 sequence reads CASSELSGSSFNEQFF.

In the case of this clone: The read halts 3 residues ahead of the CDR3 end, with the missing end drawn from the germline J gene. J is TRBJ2-3 and V is TRBV6-2 or TRBV6-3; 7 bases are a match to TRBD2. This CDR3 is 16 amino acids long. The germline CDR1 and CDR2 sequences are MNHEY and SVGEGT. The CDR3 loop is CASSTPRGSGLETQYF. The sequenced CDR3 bases are TGTGCCAGCAGTACGCCCCGCGGGAGCGGGCTAGAGACG.

Worth noting for this clone: The read ends 3 residues shy of where the CDR3 ends; the end is completed using the germline J gene. The chain is built from TRBV7-7 and TRBJ1-2; D remains ambiguous. Germline V gene sequence: CDR1 SSHAT, CDR2 FNYEAQ (reference sequence). The CDR3 consists of 16 residues. The CDR3 protein is CASSLGAGAAADTYTF. The covered CDR3 bases are TGTGCCAGCAGCTTAGGAGCGGGAGCCGCCGCAGATACC.

For this clone: The read gets to within 3 residues of the CDR3 end, and the germline J gene fills in the rest. This chain connects TRBV5-1 to TRBJ1-2; D gene uncertain. The V gene's germline CDR1 is SGHRS and CDR2 YFSETQ. This CDR3 comprises 13 residues. The DNA read from the CDR3 is TGCGCCAGCAGCTTAGAGAGCACAGATACC. Its translation is CASSLESTDT. The full CDR3 is CASSLESTDTYTF.

Remarks on this clone: The read stops 3 residues short of the end of the CDR3; the missing end is completed from the germline J gene. The chain carries TRBV6-1 and TRBJ2-2; 14 bases line up with TRBD2. CDR3 length equals 14 residues. Per the germline V gene, CDR1 is MNHNS and CDR2 is SASEGT. CDR3 loop: CASSELGLAGGLFF. CDR3 DNA, as far as it was read: TGTGCCAGCAGTGAATTAGGACTAGCGGGAGGG.

To note about this clone: The read gets to within 3 residues of the CDR3 end, and the germline J gene fills in the rest. The rearrangement joins TRBV24-1 to TRBJ1-2; TRBD1 is a possible D gene (5 bases). V lost 7 bases, J lost 4 bases, and 9 bases lay in between. The CDR3 is made up of 12 amino acids. Germline assignment: CDR1 KGHDR and CDR2 SFDVKD. The CDR3: CATSQDTYGYTF. The sequenced part of the CDR3 DNA is TGTGCCACCAGCCAGGACACCTATGGC.

As regards this clone: The CDR3 goes on 3 residues after the read ends, and that part is filled in from the germline J gene. The V gene is TRBV6-1, the J gene TRBJ1-1, with D uncertain. The germline V and J ends were trimmed by 1 base and 0 bases, with 9 bases remaining between them. CDR3 length: 15 residues. CDR1 and CDR2 from the germline V gene are MNHNS and SASEGT. CDR3 DNA, as far as it was read: TGTGCCAGCAGTGAAGTCGCACAGATGAACACTGAA. Encoded protein: CASSEVAQMNTE. The whole CDR3 reads CASSEVAQMNTEAFF.

Details on this clone: The read finishes 3 residues shy of the CDR3 end, and the germline J gene is used to complete it. This sample includes further DNA sequences coding for the same CDR3. This chain links TRBV2 with TRBJ1-3; 7 bases agree with TRBD1. V lost 6 bases to trimming and J lost 4 bases; unmatched junction nucleotides: 6. This CDR3 contains 14 residues. Per the germline V gene, CDR1 is SNHLY and CDR2 is FYNNEI. The covered CDR3 bases are TGTGCCAGCAGAGGGACAGACGTCGGAAACACC. Its translation is CASRGTDVGNT. The complete CDR3 reads CASRGTDVGNTIYF.

Remarks on this clone: The CDR3 goes on 3 residues after the read ends, and that part is filled in from the germline J gene. The V gene is TRBV6-1, the J gene TRBJ2-1; D might be TRBD1 (5 bases). This CDR3 spans 15 amino acids. V was cut by 4 bases and J by 5 bases, with 15 bases left in between. Germline V lookup: CDR1 MNHNS, CDR2 SASEGT. The CDR3: CASSVDWGPHNEQFF. The sequenced CDR3 bases are TGTGCCAGCAGTGTAGACTGGGGCCCCCACAATGAG.

As for this clone: The sequenced fragment ends 3 residues before the CDR3 boundary, so the rest is inferred from the germline J gene. The chain joins TRBV28 to TRBJ1-1; tentative D call: TRBD1 (5 bases). V lost 7 bases to trimming and J lost 0 bases, with 15 bases between them. The CDR3 covers 15 residues. In germline, CDR1 is MDHEN, CDR2 SYDVKM. CDR3 DNA (partial): TGTGCCAGCACCCTCACCCGGGGGGTGAACACTGAA. Its protein product is CASTLTRGVNTE. The complete CDR3 reads CASTLTRGVNTEAFF.